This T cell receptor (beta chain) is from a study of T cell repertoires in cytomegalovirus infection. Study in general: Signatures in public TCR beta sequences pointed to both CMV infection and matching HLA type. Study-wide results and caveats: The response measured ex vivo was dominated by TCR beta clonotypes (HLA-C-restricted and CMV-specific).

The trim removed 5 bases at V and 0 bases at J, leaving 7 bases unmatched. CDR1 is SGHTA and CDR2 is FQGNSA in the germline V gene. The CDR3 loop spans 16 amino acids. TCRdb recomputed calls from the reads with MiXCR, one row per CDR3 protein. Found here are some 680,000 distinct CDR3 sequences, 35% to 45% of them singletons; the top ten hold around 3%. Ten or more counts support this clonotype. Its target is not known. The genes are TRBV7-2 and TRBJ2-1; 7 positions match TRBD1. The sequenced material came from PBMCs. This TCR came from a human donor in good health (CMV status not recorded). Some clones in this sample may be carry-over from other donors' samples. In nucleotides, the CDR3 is TGTGCCAGCAGCGAGGGGACAGCCCCCTCCTACAATGAGCAGTTCTTC. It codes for CASSEGTAPSYNEQFF.